These 13 T cell receptor beta chains came from one sample sequenced in a study of blood T cell repertoires in COVID-19. Sequencing was performed with immunoSEQ multiplex PCR; in TCRdb, only in-frame clones are kept and a portion is missing. This sample carries 200,000 to 250,000 clones, roughly 89% of them seen once, and the ten largest clones take 2% to 2.5%. Sequencing input: peripheral blood. Receptor source: a young man who had recovered from COVID-19.

This chain uses TRBV6-4 with TRBJ1-1; the D gene is possibly TRBD1 (5 bases). The germline V gene has CDR1 MRHNA and CDR2 SNTAGT. The germline V and J ends were trimmed by 2 bases and 10 bases, with 20 bases remaining between them. This CDR3 contains 15 residues. This chain's CDR3 is CASSDLGQGSPRAFF. In DNA, the CDR3 is TGTGCCAGCAGTGACCTGGGGCAGGGTTCCCCTCGAGCTTTCTTT.

The J gene is TRBJ1-1, the V gene TRBV4-3, with D possibly being TRBD1 (6 bases). Trimming pared 3 bases from V and 1 base from J, leaving 9 bases between. The CDR3 is made up of 14 amino acids. Germline V gene sequence: CDR1 LGHNA, CDR2 YSLEER. CDR3 residues: CASSQQGRNTEAFF. The DNA for the CDR3 is TGCGCCAGCAGCCAGCAGGGGCGGAACACTGAAGCTTTCTTT.

The V call is TRBV18, the J call TRBJ2-7; possibly TRBD1 for D (6 bases). This CDR3 comprises 15 residues. V dropped 3 bases and J dropped 2 bases, with 14 bases sitting between them. From germline, CDR1 is KGHSH and CDR2 LQKENI. The DNA for the CDR3 is TGTGCCAGCTCACCGAGCAGGGGATCCCCCTACGAGCAGTACTTC. Encoded protein: CASSPSRGSPYEQYF.

This sequence joins TRBV18 and TRBJ2-2; 8 bases agree with TRBD1. This CDR3 has 16 amino acids. The germline V gene has CDR1 KGHSH and CDR2 LQKENI. With 2 bases clipped from V and 4 bases from J, the junction kept 6 bases outside the gene matches. Here the CDR3 reads CASSPAARGRTGELFF. CDR3 coding DNA: TGTGCCAGCTCACCAGCTGCCAGGGGGCGCACCGGGGAGCTGTTTTTT.

The V call is TRBV23-1, the J call TRBJ1-3; no reliable D call. TRBV23-1 is treated as an ORF (open reading frame) with a function not yet certain. Trimming took 0 bases from V and 0 from J, leaving 15 bases between them. The CDR3 sequence is 18 residues long. The CDR3 protein is CASSQSVGQRGSGNTIYF. CDR3 nucleotide sequence: TGCGCCAGCAGTCAATCGGTCGGTCAGCGGGGCTCTGGAAACACCATATATTTT.

The chain joins TRBV5-1 to TRBJ1-6, with D unresolved. V was cut by 0 bases and J by 8 bases, with 9 bases left in between. The CDR3 contains 14 residues. From germline, CDR1 is SGHRS and CDR2 YFSETQ. The CDR3 is CASSLDLLDSPLHF. The CDR3 coding sequence is TGCGCCAGCAGCTTGGATCTCCTCGATTCACCCCTCCACTTT.

This clone was observed a single time. The chain uses TRBV12-3 or TRBV12-4 and TRBJ1-2; TRBD1 matches 7 bases. The CDR3 spans 13 residues. J gave up 6 bases and V 9 bases, and 10 bases lay outside the gene matches. This CDR3 is CASCAGTVNGYTF. DNA of the CDR3: TGTGCCAGTTGTGCTGGGACAGTCAATGGCTACACCTTC.

The rearrangement joins TRBV12-3 or TRBV12-4 to TRBJ1-1, with no clear D. The CDR3 has 13 residues. Trimming took 6 bases from V and 5 from J, leaving 13 bases between them. As DNA, the CDR3 is TGTGCCAGCAGCCAAGGGAGGAGGACTGAAGCTTTCTTT. As protein: CASSQGRRTEAFF.

This clone was picked up a small number of times. The chain recombines TRBV6-6 with TRBJ1-6; 11 bases align to TRBD1. Germline CDR1 is MNHNY and CDR2 is SVGAGI (reference sequence). CDR3 length equals 17 residues. Trimming removed 5 bases from V and 7 bases from J; junction bases left unmatched: 10. CDR3 residues: CASSRDRGEGRNSPLHF. DNA for the CDR3: TGTGCCAGCAGTCGGGACAGGGGGGAGGGTCGGAATTCACCCCTCCACTTT.

This clone was picked up a small number of times. The genes are TRBV19 and TRBJ1-4; D perhaps matches TRBD1 (6 bases). The CDR3 loop spans 16 amino acids. Germline V gene lookup returns CDR1 LNHDA and CDR2 SQIVND (reference sequence). Between the trimmed V and J ends, which lost 3 bases and 7 bases, there was a span of 18 bases. CDR3 bases: TGTGCCAGTAGTATCAGGGGCTTAAGTCGGGGTGAAAAACTGTTTTTT. Translating it yields CASSIRGLSRGEKLFF.

This chain joins TRBV11-3 and TRBJ2-1; tentative D call: TRBD2 (5 bases). V dropped 5 bases and J dropped 5 bases, with 10 bases sitting between them. This CDR3 comprises 13 residues. CDR1 and CDR2 from the germline V gene are SGHNT and YENEEA. CDR3 loop: CASSVGRNNEQFF. In DNA, the CDR3 is TGTGCCAGCAGCGTTGGGAGAAACAATGAGCAGTTCTTC. Full variable domain (missing parts from reference TRBV11-3 and TRBJ2-1): EAGVVQSPRYKIIEKKQPVAFWCNPISGHNTLYWYLQNLGQGPELLIRYENEEAVDDSQLPKDRFSAERLKGVDSTLKIQPAELGDSAVYLCASSVGRNNEQFFGPGTRLTVL.

The CDR3 DNA reads TGTGCCAGCAGCCAAGATGGGCGGGGGGGCGGCACAGATACGCAGTATTTT. This codes for CASSQDGRGGGTDTQYF. J is TRBJ2-3 and V is TRBV4-2, with TRBD2 matching 9 bases. V trimming: 0 bases; J trimming: 1 base; junction bases outside the gene matches: 5. The CDR3 consists of 17 residues. The V gene's germline CDR1 is LGHNA and CDR2 YNFKEQ.

The chain recombines TRBV6-5 with TRBJ2-7; D uncertain. The CDR3 is made up of 13 amino acids. The V gene lost 7 bases and the J gene lost 4 bases, with 14 bases spanning the gap. The germline CDR1 and CDR2 sequences are MNHEY and SVGAGI. CDR3 DNA: TGTGCCAGCATGAGACACGGAATTTACGAGCAGTACTTC. Its protein product is CASMRHGIYEQYF.